These 27 T cell receptor beta chains originate from one sample sequenced in a study. TCRdb reprocessed the 5' RACE reads via MiXCR and lists one record per CDR3 protein. The table shows some 9,000 distinct CDR3 sequences, with over 35% occurring only once. Cells sorted as Tregs were CD4+, CD25+ and CD127-/low. The specimen sequenced was Tregs sorted from a lymph node. The source of these receptors is a female donor with breast cancer.

This clonotype was found a few times. J is TRBJ1-2 and V is TRBV7-9; D might be TRBD1 (5 bases). The CDR3 is 15 residues long. V was cut by 5 bases and J by 1 base, with 14 bases left in between. Germline CDR1 is SEHNR and CDR2 is FQNEAQ (reference sequence). The CDR3, as DNA: TGTGCCAGCAGCACCCCCCGGGGGGATAACTATGGCTACACCTTC. This encodes CASSTPRGDNYGYTF.

The chain couples TRBV9 to TRBJ2-1; 8 bases match TRBD1. The CDR3 loop spans 15 amino acids. V gave up 0 bases and J gave up 4 bases; unmatched junction bases: 3. CDR1 SGDLS and CDR2 YYNGEE come from the germline V gene. CDR3: CASSVVGQGYNEQFF. The DNA for the CDR3 is TGTGCCAGCAGCGTAGTTGGACAGGGTTACAATGAGCAGTTCTTC. Full variable domain (missing parts from reference TRBV9 and TRBJ2-1): DSGVTQTPKHLITATGQRVTLRCSPRSGDLSVYWYQQSLDQGLQFLIQYYNGEERAKGNILERFSAQQFPDLHSELNLSSLELGDSALYFCASSVVGQGYNEQFFGPGTRLTVL.

With respect to this clonotype: An end of the junction does not agree with germline; a read error may underlie this. The chain has TRBV11-2 and TRBJ1-1; D is uncertain. Germline loops: CDR1 SGHAT, CDR2 FQNNGV. This CDR3 has 13 residues. The CDR3 DNA sequence: TGTGCCAGCAGCTTACTGGGGAACACCGAAGCTTTCTTT. Translating it yields CASSLLGNTEAFF.

The gene calls are TRBV27 and TRBJ2-1; D ambiguous. The CDR3 covers 13 residues. The germline V gene encodes CDR1 MNHEY and CDR2 SMNVEV (reference sequence). Trimming took off 2 bases at V and 6 bases at J, with 8 bases between the two ends. The CDR3 spells CASSLGHPNEQFF. The DNA for the CDR3 is TGTGCCAGCAGTTTAGGGCATCCCAATGAGCAGTTCTTC.

Turning to this clonotype: The germline gene is not matched at one end of the junction; a read error may be the cause. The gene calls are TRBV7-6 and TRBJ2-5; TRBD1 or TRBD2 may be the D gene (6 bases each). Germline values: CDR1 SGHVS, CDR2 FNYEAQ. CDR3 length equals 17 residues. The CDR3 bases are TGTGCCAGCAGCCCCCGCCCCTGGGGGGCCCCCCAAGAGACCCGGTACTTC. Translation gives CASSPRPWGAPQETRYF.

CDR3 nucleotides: TGTGCCAGCAGGCCACAGGGGGCTGGGGCCAACGTCCTGACTTTC. This gives the protein CASRPQGAGANVLTF. The genes are TRBV6-6 and TRBJ2-6; TRBD1 aligns across 8 bases. J lost 2 bases, V lost 6 bases, and 3 bases had no gene match. In germline, CDR1 is MNHNY, CDR2 SVGAGI (reference sequence). The CDR3 spans 15 residues.

The J gene is TRBJ1-1, the V gene TRBV15; 7 bases fit TRBD1. Germline V lookup: CDR1 LNHNV, CDR2 YYDKDF (reference sequence). This CDR3 region has 15 residues. V lost 0 bases to trimming and J lost 0 bases; unmatched junction nucleotides: 1. The CDR3 region has the DNA TGTGCCACCAGCAGAGATGACAGGGTGAACACTGAAGCTTTCTTT. Encoded protein: CATSRDDRVNTEAFF.

The chain recombines TRBV27 with TRBJ2-7; no reliable D call. Per the germline V gene, CDR1 is MNHEY and CDR2 is SMNVEV (reference sequence). This CDR3 contains 14 residues. The V end was cut by 1 base, the J end by 2 bases, with 9 bases between. For the CDR3, the DNA is TGTGCCAGCAGTTTATTGCCGAACACCTACGAGCAGTACTTC. Translated: CASSLLPNTYEQYF.

Details on this clonotype: The germline gene is not matched at one end of the junction; a read error may be the cause. This rearrangement joins TRBV4-1 to TRBJ2-7, with 7 bases that match TRBD1. Per germline, CDR1 MGHRA and CDR2 YSYEKL. The CDR3 spans 14 residues. Here the CDR3 reads CASSQVEGQYEQHF. The DNA for the CDR3 is TGCGCCAGCAGCCAAGTTGAGGGACAGTACGAGCAGCACTTC.

V is TRBV9 and J is TRBJ2-1; D tentatively fits TRBD1 or TRBD2 (5 bases each). Germline V gives CDR1 SGDLS, CDR2 YYNGEE. CDR3 length: 15 residues. The V end was cut by 0 bases, the J end by 9 bases, with 16 bases between. The CDR3 DNA reads TGTGCCAGCAGCGTAGCTGGGGCATACGGAGGTGAGCAGTTCTTC. Protein: CASSVAGAYGGEQFF. Drawing the rest from reference TRBV9 and TRBJ2-1, the complete variable domain is DSGVTQTPKHLITATGQRVTLRCSPRSGDLSVYWYQQSLDQGLQFLIQYYNGEERAKGNILERFSAQQFPDLHSELNLSSLELGDSALYFCASSVAGAYGGEQFFGPGTRLTVL.

The chain couples TRBV7-6 to TRBJ2-1, with D possibly being TRBD2 (5 bases). Germline CDR1 reads SGHVS; CDR2 reads FNYEAQ. With 0 bases removed from V and 4 bases from J, the gap between germline ends came to 13 bases. CDR3 length: 16 amino acids. CDR3 in DNA: TGTGCCAGCAGCTTAGCGCGTAGTACTAGATACAATGAGCAGTTCTTC. As protein: CASSLARSTRYNEQFF.

This clonotype was observed a handful of times. The rearrangement uses TRBV9 and TRBJ2-1; 9 bases fit TRBD1. The V gene's germline CDR1 is SGDLS and CDR2 YYNGEE. The trim removed 3 bases at V and 2 bases at J, leaving 3 bases unmatched. The CDR3 spans 15 residues. CDR3 in DNA: TGTGCCAGCAGCGAAACAGGGGGCCCCTACAATGAGCAGTTCTTC. It encodes CASSETGGPYNEQFF. Using reference TRBV9 and TRBJ2-1 for the parts outside the CDR3, the full variable domain is DSGVTQTPKHLITATGQRVTLRCSPRSGDLSVYWYQQSLDQGLQFLIQYYNGEERAKGNILERFSAQQFPDLHSELNLSSLELGDSALYFCASSETGGPYNEQFFGPGTRLTVL.

This clonotype was seen a few times. The J gene is TRBJ2-7, the V gene TRBV4-1; TRBD2 agrees at 11 bases. With V trimmed by 0 bases and J by 6 bases, 4 bases remained unmatched. The germline CDR1 and CDR2 sequences are MGHRA and YSYEKL. The CDR3 covers 15 residues. The CDR3 loop reads CASSQEGGLAAEQYF. The DNA for the CDR3 is TGCGCCAGCAGCCAAGAAGGGGGACTAGCGGCCGAGCAGTACTTC.

This chain joins TRBV27 and TRBJ1-6, with TRBD1 identical over 7 bases. J lost 10 bases, V lost 6 bases, and 12 bases had no gene match. Germline V gene sequence: CDR1 MNHEY, CDR2 SMNVEV (reference sequence). CDR3 length: 15 amino acids. The CDR3 loop reads CASSPNPHRGSPLHF. CDR3 coding DNA: TGTGCCAGCAGCCCGAACCCACACAGGGGATCACCCCTCCACTTT.

There are a few counts of this clonotype. The V and J genes are TRBV4-1 and TRBJ2-5; D possibly matches TRBD1 or TRBD2 (5 bases each). Per the germline V gene, CDR1 is MGHRA and CDR2 is YSYEKL. The CDR3 length is 15 residues. V was clipped by 0 bases and J by 2 bases, with 10 bases between them. The CDR3 sequence is CASSQEGLAQETQYF. In DNA, the CDR3 is TGCGCCAGCAGCCAAGAGGGGCTAGCTCAAGAGACCCAGTACTTC.

The chain links TRBV5-1 to TRBJ2-5; D may be TRBD2 (5 bases). The CDR3 is 14 amino acids. Trimming removed 3 bases from V and 1 base from J, with 10 bases in between. Per the germline V gene, CDR1 is SGHRS and CDR2 is YFSETQ. This CDR3 is CASSYNSAQETQYF. The CDR3 bases are TGCGCCAGCAGCTACAATAGCGCCCAAGAGACCCAGTACTTC.

The gene calls are TRBV5-6 and TRBJ2-5, with TRBD1 identical over 9 bases. The CDR3 sequence is 15 residues long. V shed 0 bases and J 5 bases; nucleotides not matched to a gene: 5. Germline lookup yields CDR1 SGHDT and CDR2 YYEEEE. The CDR3: CASSLGGQGLETQYF. CDR3 nucleotides: TGTGCCAGCAGCTTGGGCGGACAGGGGTTGGAGACCCAGTACTTC.

The J gene is TRBJ1-1, the V gene TRBV6-1; D might be TRBD1 (6 bases). V lost 7 bases to trimming and J lost 6 bases, with 12 bases between them. Per germline, CDR1 MNHNS and CDR2 SASEGT. The CDR3 has 12 amino acids. The DNA of the CDR3 is TGTGCCAGCAAGGGCAGGGGCGCTGAAGCTTTCTTT. Its translation is CASKGRGAEAFF.

The genes are TRBV6-5 and TRBJ2-3; 11 bases agree with TRBD2. V dropped 2 bases and J dropped 2; count of bases not matched to a gene: 15. The CDR3 spans 20 residues. Germline CDR1 MNHEY, CDR2 SVGAGI. In DNA, the CDR3 is TGTGCCAGCAGTTACCCCGGCACTAGCGGGAGTTGGGTTAACACAGATACGCAGTATTTT. Protein sequence: CASSYPGTSGSWVNTDTQYF.

Here the CDR3 reads CASSPGGVNYGYTF. The CDR3 region has the DNA TGTGCCAGCTCACCAGGAGGGGTTAACTATGGCTACACCTTC. J is TRBJ1-2 and V is TRBV18; D perhaps matches TRBD1 (5 bases). The CDR3 spans 14 residues. V lost 2 bases to trimming and J lost 1 base, with 8 bases between them. Looked up from germline, CDR1 is KGHSH and CDR2 is LQKENI.

V and J are TRBV10-3 and TRBJ2-7; D possibly matches TRBD1 or TRBD2 (5 bases each). In germline, CDR1 is ENHRY, CDR2 SYGVKD. The CDR3 length is 14 residues. V gave up 2 bases and J gave up 1 base, with 9 bases separating them. Here the CDR3 reads CAISEGTQSYEQYF. As DNA, the CDR3 is TGTGCCATCAGTGAGGGGACCCAATCCTACGAGCAGTACTTC.

The chain employs TRBV11-1 and TRBJ1-5, with D hard to call. The germline V gene has CDR1 SGHAT and CDR2 FQDESV (reference sequence). The CDR3 loop spans 14 amino acids. Trimming took off 0 bases at V and 5 bases at J, with 8 bases between the two ends. CDR3 in amino acids: CASSLAPTDQPQHF. The CDR3, as DNA: TGTGCCAGCAGCTTAGCGCCTACAGATCAGCCCCAGCATTTT. Complete variable domain (other parts from reference TRBV11-1 and TRBJ1-5): EAEVAQSPRYKITEKSQAVAFWCDPISGHATLYWYRQILGQGPELLVQFQDESVVDDSQLPKDRFSAERLKGVDSTLKIQPAELGDSAMYLCASSLAPTDQPQHFGDGTRLSIL.

This clonotype is a singleton in its sample. The chain joins TRBV6-5 to TRBJ2-7, with 9 bases that match TRBD1. CDR3 length: 17 amino acids. V was pared by 5 bases and J by 2 bases, with 13 bases of the junction left unmatched. Germline V lookup: CDR1 MNHEY, CDR2 SVGAGI. The CDR3 region is CASSDFPSQGAAYEQYF. CDR3 DNA sequence: TGTGCCAGCAGTGATTTTCCCTCACAGGGGGCAGCCTACGAGCAGTACTTC.

This clonotype occurred a few times. The chain couples TRBV7-6 to TRBJ2-7; D may be TRBD1 (6 bases). V was trimmed by 5 bases and J by 3 bases, leaving 14 bases between them. CDR3 length: 14 amino acids. Per the germline V gene, CDR1 is SGHVS and CDR2 is FNYEAQ. In DNA, the CDR3 is TGTGCCAGCAGCAGTGACAGGAACAACTACGAGCAGTACTTC. The encoded protein is CASSSDRNNYEQYF.

This rearrangement joins TRBV7-3 to TRBJ2-3, with D possibly TRBD2 on 6 matching bases. The CDR3 totals 16 residues. The germline V and J ends were trimmed by 1 base and 4 bases, with 15 bases remaining between them. The germline V gene encodes CDR1 SGHTA and CDR2 FQGTGA. The CDR3 DNA reads as TGTGCCAGCAGCTTAATTGCAGCTCCGGGGGCAGATACGCAGTATTTT. Its protein is CASSLIAAPGADTQYF.

The sample holds a few counts of this clonotype. The rearrangement uses TRBV20-1 and TRBJ1-1; unclear D gene. The CDR3 covers 14 residues. Trimming cost V 0 bases and J 3 bases, with 11 bases left between them. Per germline, CDR1 DFQATT and CDR2 SNEGSKA (reference sequence). The CDR3: CSARDSKGDTEAFF. CDR3 nucleotides: TGCAGTGCTAGAGATTCGAAGGGTGACACTGAAGCTTTCTTT.

The gene calls are TRBV7-8 and TRBJ1-2; TRBD1 agrees at 10 bases. J was trimmed by 3 bases and V by 4 bases; bases with no gene match: 5. CDR3 length: 15 amino acids. Germline CDR1 reads SGHVS; CDR2 reads FQNEAQ. This chain's CDR3 is CASSSRQGADYGYTF. CDR3 nucleotide sequence: TGTGCCAGCAGCTCAAGACAGGGGGCGGACTATGGCTACACCTTC.